This passage covers 26 T cell receptor beta chains from one sample sequenced in a study of breast tumors, draining lymph nodes, adjacent tissues. Breast cancer patients provided tissue from their axillary draining lymph nodes. TCRdb re-called the multiplex PCR reads through MiXCR, storing one row per CDR3 protein. The sample contains about 180,000 distinct CDR3 sequences, 30% to 35% of which appear only once. The sample was axillary lymph node tissue. These receptors came from a female donor with breast cancer. Some clones in this sample may be carry-over from other donors' samples.

Regarding this clonotype: The junction and the germline gene differ at one end; a read error may be behind it. The V call is TRBV13, the J call TRBJ2-6; TRBD1 or TRBD2 may be the D gene (5 bases each). The CDR3 spans 15 residues. Germline V gene data show CDR1 as PRHDT and CDR2 as FYEKMQ (reference sequence). This CDR3 is CASSPGWWGMNTEAF. The CDR3, as DNA: TGTGCCAGCAGCCCAGGGTGGTGGGGGATGAACACTGAAGCTTTC.

There are many counts of this clonotype. V and J are TRBV4-1 and TRBJ2-1; tentative D call: TRBD2 (5 bases). This CDR3 has 18 amino acids. Germline CDR1 MGHRA, CDR2 YSYEKL. V gave up 0 bases and J gave up 0 bases, with 15 bases separating them. The CDR3 region is CASSQDVGGPSSYNEQFF. CDR3 nucleotide sequence: TGCGCCAGCAGCCAAGATGTGGGCGGGCCGAGCTCCTACAATGAGCAGTTCTTC.

Comment on this clonotype: The junction departs from germline at one end; a sequencing error may be responsible. The genes are TRBV14 and TRBJ2-3; D ambiguous. The CDR3 sequence is 14 residues long. Germline lookup yields CDR1 SGHDN and CDR2 FVKESK. CDR3 nucleotides: TGTGCCAGCAGCCCACCTCAACCCACAGATACGCAGTCTTTT. Translated, it gives CASSPPQPTDTQSF.

At least ten counts were recorded for this clonotype. The chain has TRBV5-1 and TRBJ2-2, with D unresolved. Trimming removed 0 bases from V and 2 bases from J, with 8 bases in between. The germline V gene has CDR1 SGHRS and CDR2 YFSETQ. CDR3 length equals 15 residues. The CDR3 sequence: CASSLAHRNTGELFF. The CDR3 bases are TGCGCCAGCAGCTTGGCCCACAGAAACACCGGGGAGCTGTTTTTT.

Notes on this clonotype: At one of its ends the junction is not consistent with the germline gene, which may arise from a read error. V usage is TRBV6-6 and J usage is TRBJ2-7; D may be TRBD2 (6 bases). Germline CDR1 MNHNY, CDR2 SVGAGI (reference sequence). The CDR3 is 14 amino acids. The CDR3 DNA reads TGTGCCAGCAGTCCCGGGGGTAGCTCCTACGATCAGTACTTC. Amino acid sequence: CASSPGGSSYDQYF.

The rearrangement uses TRBV11-2 and TRBJ2-1; no reliable D call. The CDR3 spans 17 residues. Trimming removed 5 bases at V and 1 base at J, with 18 bases between. Per the germline V gene, CDR1 is SGHAT and CDR2 is FQNNGV. In DNA form, the CDR3 reads TGTGCCAGCAGCCCCTTTCCAATACAAGAGTCCTACAATGAGCAGTTCTTC. Protein sequence: CASSPFPIQESYNEQFF. The full variable domain, rest sourced from reference TRBV11-2 and TRBJ2-1, is EAGVAQSPRYKIIEKRQSVAFWCNPISGHATLYWYQQILGQGPKLLIQFQNNGVVDDSQLPKDRFSAERLKGVDSTLKIQPAKLEDSAVYLCASSPFPIQESYNEQFFGPGTRLTVL.

This clonotype appeared many times. A much larger clone lies one base from this, so it may be a read error. The V and J genes are TRBV6-2 or TRBV6-3 and TRBJ1-4; 7 bases map to TRBD1. The germline gives CDR1 MNHEY, CDR2 SVGEGT. J was trimmed by 3 bases and V by 6 bases; bases with no gene match: 1. CDR3 length equals 13 residues. CDR3 DNA: TGTGCCAGCAGGAGGGGGCCTAATGAAAAACTGTTTTTT. This codes for CASRRGPNEKLFF.

The chain combines TRBV7-9 with TRBJ2-3; 9 bases align to TRBD1. V trimming: 5 bases; J trimming: 11 bases; junction bases outside the gene matches: 14. This CDR3 comprises 15 residues. Per the germline V gene, CDR1 is SEHNR and CDR2 is FQNEAQ (reference sequence). The CDR3 DNA reads as TGTGCCAGCAGCCTGGACAGGGGCTGGTACAATGAGCAGTATTTT. This codes for CASSLDRGWYNEQYF.

About this clonotype: A single base separates this from a much larger clone, so it may be a read error. The chain carries TRBV19 and TRBJ1-4; no clear D. This CDR3 spans 14 amino acids. Germline CDR1 reads LNHDA; CDR2 reads SQIVND (reference sequence). CDR3 nucleotides: TGTGCCAGTAGTATAAGGGCGGGCACTGAAAGACTGTTTTTT. Translated, it gives CASSIRAGTERLFF.

This clonotype has only a few counts. With a much larger clone just one base away, this may be a read error. The chain has TRBV2 and TRBJ2-3; D unresolved. The CDR3 is 13 residues long. Germline V gives CDR1 SNHLY, CDR2 FYNNEI. The DNA of the CDR3 is TGTGTCAGCACCCCTCTAGAAGGTGATACGCAGTATTTT. Its translation is CVSTPLEGDTQYF.

The chain joins TRBV18 to TRBJ1-4; 7 bases fit TRBD1. The CDR3 totals 16 residues. Germline CDR1 is KGHSH and CDR2 is LQKENI. J gave up 5 bases and V 2 bases, and 8 bases lay outside the gene matches. Here the CDR3 reads CASSPGPGQLNEKLFF. The CDR3, as DNA: TGTGCCAGCTCACCAGGCCCGGGACAGCTAAATGAAAAACTGTTTTTT.

This clonotype was detected many times. The rearrangement uses TRBV4-1 and TRBJ2-1, with D maybe TRBD1 (7 bases). The CDR3 runs to 18 residues. Germline CDR1 and CDR2: MGHRA and YSYEKL. With 0 bases removed from V and 6 bases from J, the gap between germline ends came to 21 bases. The CDR3 DNA follows: TGCGCCAGCAGCCAAGATGCACCTGGGACAGTGGGACTCAATGAGCAGTTCTTC. Translation: CASSQDAPGTVGLNEQFF.

This clonotype was seen many times. This chain links TRBV4-1 with TRBJ2-1, with D tentatively TRBD2 (6 bases). Germline V lookup: CDR1 MGHRA, CDR2 YSYEKL. The CDR3 consists of 15 residues. V gave up 3 bases and J gave up 4 bases, with 13 bases separating them. The CDR3 DNA reads TGCGCCAGCAGCCAGTGGGGGGTGAGTTACAATGAGCAGTTCTTC. This codes for CASSQWGVSYNEQFF.

This chain joins TRBV9 and TRBJ1-3, with 8 positions matching TRBD1. The junction had 17 bases not matched to a gene; V was cut back by 3 bases and J by 9 bases. The CDR3 covers 17 residues. Per germline, CDR1 SGDLS and CDR2 YYNGEE. This CDR3 reads CASSARAGQGGGTTIYF. The CDR3 region has the DNA TGTGCCAGCAGCGCGCGAGCCGGACAGGGAGGTGGGACCACCATATATTTT.

This clonotype was seen many times. CDR3 coding DNA: TGCAGTGCTAGGAGTCAGGATGGAAACACCATATATTTT. It is translated as CSARSQDGNTIYF. The chain employs TRBV20-1 and TRBJ1-3, with no clear D. CDR3 length equals 13 residues. V lost 3 bases and J 3 bases, leaving 9 bases between the germline ends. The germline V gene encodes CDR1 DFQATT and CDR2 SNEGSKA (reference sequence).

This clonotype has just a few counts. V is TRBV6-7 and J is TRBJ2-7; no clear D. TRBV6-7 is an ORF for which the function is uncertain. The V end was cut by 2 bases, the J end by 5 bases, with 16 bases between. CDR3 length equals 15 residues. CDR3 in amino acids: CASSYPLSVGDEQYF. In nucleotides, the CDR3 is TGTGCCAGCAGTTACCCCCTGAGCGTCGGCGACGAGCAGTACTTC.

About this clonotype: The CDR3 does not end in the conserved phenylalanine or tryptophan, so this is likely a read error. No DNA is shown, since the ends of the CDR3 on it are uncertain; the CDR3 is the one TCRdb lists. The chain links TRBV19 to TRBJ2-1; no DNA check was done on the table's D call, TRBD1. Germline V lookup: CDR1 LNHDA, CDR2 SQIVND (reference sequence). The CDR3 extends over 16 residues, inclusive of both ends. This CDR3 reads CASIPVGGDPYNERFS.

This chain links TRBV7-9 with TRBJ1-6; the match to TRBD1 covers 9 bases. The junction had 12 bases not matched to a gene; V was cut back by 5 bases and J by 10 bases. Germline lookup yields CDR1 SEHNR and CDR2 FQNEAQ (reference sequence). The CDR3 consists of 16 residues. CDR3 nucleotide sequence: TGTGCCAGCAGCGTGCGATCCTGGACAGGGGTCTCACCCCTCCACTTT. This codes for CASSVRSWTGVSPLHF.

This clonotype has more than one count but fewer than ten. The chain has TRBV19 and TRBJ1-6; D gene unclear. CDR3 size: 14 residues. The V end lost 5 bases, the J end lost 0 bases, and 5 bases lay between the germline ends. Germline V CDR1 and CDR2: LNHDA, SQIVND (reference sequence). The DNA for the CDR3 is TGTGCCAGTAGTCCGAGCTCCTATAATTCACCCCTCCACTTT. Translation: CASSPSSYNSPLHF.

Only a few counts were recorded for this clonotype. V gene TRBV27 combines with J gene TRBJ1-2, with D hard to call. The CDR3 length is 13 residues. Germline V lookup: CDR1 MNHEY, CDR2 SMNVEV (reference sequence). V dropped 2 bases and J dropped 4 bases, with 8 bases sitting between them. As DNA, the CDR3 is TGTGCCAGCAGTTTACAGTCCTCCTATGGCTACACCTTC. It specifies CASSLQSSYGYTF.

V and J are TRBV19 and TRBJ2-6, with 7 bases lining up with TRBD1. The CDR3 has 17 amino acids. Trimming at V came to 6 bases and at J to 0 bases, leaving 8 bases not matched to a gene. The germline gives CDR1 LNHDA, CDR2 SQIVND (reference sequence). CDR3 amino acids: CASRARQGFSGANVLTF. In DNA, the CDR3 is TGTGCCAGTAGAGCTCGACAGGGTTTCTCTGGGGCCAACGTCCTGACTTTC.

This clonotype has more than one count but fewer than ten. V gene TRBV12-3 or TRBV12-4 combines with J gene TRBJ1-5, with TRBD1 matching 8 bases. CDR3 length equals 15 residues. J lost 4 bases, V lost 5 bases, and 7 bases had no gene match. The CDR3 DNA follows: TGTGCCAGCAGTCACACAGGGGGTAGAAATCAGCCCCAGCATTTT. Its protein product is CASSHTGGRNQPQHF.

This clonotype has a count of ten or more. V is TRBV12-3 or TRBV12-4 and J is TRBJ2-5, with D perhaps TRBD1 (8 bases). V shed 6 bases and J shed 5 bases, with 16 bases lying between them. The CDR3 is 14 amino acids. CDR3 bases: TGTGCCAGCAGCCCACACAGGGGGGGGGAGACCCAGTACTTC. It yields the protein CASSPHRGGETQYF.

This clonotype turned up a few times. This may arise from a read error, as a much more abundant clone is one base away. CDR3 sequence (DNA): TGCAGTGCTAGAGAACGGACAGGGGGCTCCGAGCAGTACTTC. This translates into CSARERTGGSEQYF. The V call is TRBV20-1, the J call TRBJ2-7; 11 bases agree with TRBD1. In germline, CDR1 is DFQATT, CDR2 SNEGSKA (reference sequence). The length of the CDR3 is 14 residues. V trimming: 0 bases; J trimming: 6 bases; junction bases outside the gene matches: 4.

This clonotype occurred many times. The rearrangement links TRBV12-3 or TRBV12-4 to TRBJ2-3; 9 nucleotides match TRBD2. The CDR3 has 14 amino acids. The junction had 8 bases not matched to a gene; V was cut back by 7 bases and J by 6 bases. The CDR3 protein is CASTISGRNDTQYF. The CDR3 DNA follows: TGTGCCAGCACCATTAGCGGGAGAAATGATACGCAGTATTTT.

This clonotype was found many times. The CDR3 DNA is TGTGCCAGCAGCAGAGGACTAGCGTTGTCCCCCTACAATGAGCAGTTCTTC. It is translated as CASSRGLALSPYNEQFF. This chain joins TRBV7-9 and TRBJ2-1; 9 bases are a match to TRBD2. The CDR3 runs to 17 residues. CDR1 and CDR2 from the germline V gene are SEHNR and FQNEAQ (reference sequence). The V segment lost 5 bases and the J segment 2 bases; nucleotides outside the gene matches: 10.